These 6 T cell receptor beta chains originate from one sample sequenced in a study of blood T cell repertoires in COVID-19. Only in-frame clones appear in the TCRdb table, and some are missing; sequencing was by immunoSEQ multiplex PCR. The table has about 280,000 clones, around 90% seen once. Source material: PBMCs or T cells enriched from blood (not recorded which). The receptor set was obtained from a woman aged 40 to 55 who had recovered from COVID-19.

This clone was seen once. The gene calls are TRBV6-5 and TRBJ1-5; possibly TRBD1 for D (6 bases). CDR3 length equals 15 residues. Germline CDR1 MNHEY, CDR2 SVGAGI. V was shortened by 5 bases and J by 2 bases, with 13 bases between the two germline ends. In DNA form, the CDR3 reads TGTGCCAGCAGTAGGACAGTAGATGGCAATCAGCCCCAGCATTTT. Protein: CASSRTVDGNQPQHF.

Concerning this clone: Other DNA sequences in this sample translate to the same CDR3. The chain recombines TRBV4-2 with TRBJ2-3; 8 nucleotides agree with TRBD2. V gave up 1 base and J gave up 4 bases; unmatched junction bases: 4. CDR1 and CDR2 from the germline V gene are LGHNA and YNFKEQ. This CDR3 has 15 amino acids. DNA for the CDR3: TGTGCCAGCAGCCAAGCGGGAGGGGGGGCAGATACGCAGTATTTT. Protein sequence: CASSQAGGGADTQYF.

The chain carries TRBV29-1 and TRBJ2-1, with D possibly matching TRBD2 (6 bases). The CDR3 is 14 residues long. Germline V CDR1 and CDR2: SQVTM, ANQGSEA. With 4 bases removed from V and 2 bases from J, the gap between germline ends came to 12 bases. The CDR3 bases are TGCAGCGTTGTAAACGGGAGCGCCTACAATGAGCAGTTCTTC. Its translation is CSVVNGSAYNEQFF.

The chain uses TRBV5-1 and TRBJ2-3; TRBD2 agrees at 10 bases. From germline, CDR1 is SGHRS and CDR2 YFSETQ. This CDR3 region has 15 residues. J gave up 6 bases and V 4 bases, and 8 bases lay outside the gene matches. The CDR3 sequence is CASSPDSGRSDTQYF. In nucleotides, the CDR3 is TGCGCCAGCAGCCCCGATAGCGGGAGGTCCGATACGCAGTATTTT.

The rearrangement links TRBV18 to TRBJ2-2, with 7 bases matching TRBD2. The germline V gene has CDR1 KGHSH and CDR2 LQKENI. The junction had 8 bases not matched to a gene; V was cut back by 4 bases and J by 6 bases. The CDR3 consists of 15 residues. The CDR3: CASSQRAGWAGELFF. As DNA, the CDR3 is TGTGCCAGCTCACAAAGAGCGGGATGGGCCGGGGAGCTGTTTTTT.

The rearrangement joins TRBV7-9 to TRBJ2-3; tentatively, D is TRBD1 (5 bases). CDR1 and CDR2 (germline): SEHNR, FQNEAQ (reference sequence). The length of the CDR3 is 13 residues. Trimming removed 3 bases from V and 4 bases from J, with 8 bases in between. The CDR3 loop reads CASSFDSSDTQYF. CDR3 bases: TGTGCCAGCAGCTTCGACAGTTCAGATACGCAGTATTTT.